The entry below describes one T cell receptor beta chain. The data derive from a study of T cell changes during pregnancy in multiple sclerosis. Trimming took 3 bases from V and 2 from J; bases not matched to a gene: 10. This CDR3 contains 17 residues. The germline gives CDR1 LGHNT, CDR2 FRNRAP. The table came from immunoSEQ multiplex PCR; TCRdb's copy has only in-frame clones and leaves some out. The repertoire consists of about 57,000 clones, with almost 95% occurring once and the leading ten covering 0.74%. V gene TRBV12-5 combines with J gene TRBJ2-7; TRBD1 agrees at 10 bases. This clonotype was obtained from a female donor with multiple sclerosis, enrolled in a pregnancy study. Here the sequenced sample was CD4+ T cells from peripheral blood mononuclear cells, taken in the third trimester of pregnancy. DNA of the CDR3: TGTGCTAGTGGTTTACAAAAACCCGGGACAGGGGCCTACGAGCAGTACTTC. It codes for CASGLQKPGTGAYEQYF.